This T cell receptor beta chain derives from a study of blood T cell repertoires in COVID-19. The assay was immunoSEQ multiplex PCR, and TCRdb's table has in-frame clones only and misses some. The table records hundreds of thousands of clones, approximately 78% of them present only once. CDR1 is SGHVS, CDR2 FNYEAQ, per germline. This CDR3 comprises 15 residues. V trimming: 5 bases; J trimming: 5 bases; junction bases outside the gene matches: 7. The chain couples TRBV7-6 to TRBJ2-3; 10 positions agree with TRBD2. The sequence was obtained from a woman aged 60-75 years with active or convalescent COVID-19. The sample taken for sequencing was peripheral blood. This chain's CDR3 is CASSPGTSVGDTQYF. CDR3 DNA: TGTGCCAGCAGCCCAGGGACTAGCGTTGGAGATACGCAGTATTTT.